This TCR beta chain was recovered during a study of blood T cells in healthy people across ages (dated by TCRdb to 2013 to 2016). Turning to the overall study: In model experiments, template switching captured roughly one uniquely barcoded TCR beta cDNA molecule for every two T cells. Age-related changes in TCR beta repertoire diversity were measured in the study by deep sequencing normalized with unique cDNA molecular identifiers. To avoid experimental bias, donors of different ages were spread randomly across the sequencing lanes. The donors were split into four age groups: young (average about 15 years), middle-aged (39), aged (approximately 60) and long-lived (approximately 80). The study analyzed two additional independent replicas of 1 million unique cDNA reads from the same blood draw for two donors, one aged 18 to 30 and one aged 80 or older. Study-wide findings and limitations: Observed TCR beta diversity per million T cells fell roughly linearly with age, and a significant reduction was already apparent by age around 44. Observed TCR beta diversity correlated strongly with the percentage of naive T cells measured by flow cytometry. Estimates of total diversity from one million sequenced T cells were regarded as lower bounds and underestimates. Since profiling was done on bulk unsorted PBMCs, naive and antigen-experienced compartments could not be conclusively compared. The long-lived group showed more naive CD4+ T cells, fewer expanded clones and increased TCR diversity than the aged group, suggesting age selection. Because donor CMV infection status was unknown, age-related changes in expanded clonotypes were potentially confounded.

The donors were about 40 Caucasian individuals from Russia, aged 6 to 90 years, who were systemically healthy. Roughly 11 milliliters of peripheral blood were drawn from each donor into EDTA-treated Vacutainer tubes. Ficoll-Paque density-gradient centrifugation was used to isolate PBMCs, with at least 6 million obtained per sample. Total RNA, at least 5.5 micrograms per sample, was extracted from PBMCs with Trizol reagent. The percentages of naive CD45RAhigh/CD27high T cells were determined by flow cytometry on a PBMC aliquot from every donor. In this sample, this clonotype turned up a few times. Its antigen remains undetermined. Base qualities are missing; no much larger clone stands one base away. Library generation was performed with 5' RACE. TCRdb shows the sequencer as Illumina HiSeq 2500. A second roughly 7 to 12 cycle PCR used a sample-barcoded 5' primer and a J-beta primer mix. Each TCR beta cDNA molecule received a unique molecular identifier from a template-switch 5' adaptor carrying 12 random nucleotides. Each sample yielded at least 3 million CDR3-containing paired-end reads. First-strand cDNA synthesis was performed from all RNA using the Mint cDNA synthesis kit, with priming by a TRBC-specific oligonucleotide. After uracil-DNA glycosylase treatment, a first 18-cycle PCR used universal primers M1SS and BC2_uni_R on all cDNA. Per the authors' processing: Normalization of each sample was performed by random selection of 1 million high-quality reads, each carrying a distinct molecular identifier. Instead of being binned into consensus sequences, reads that shared molecular identifiers were thrown out. MiTCR, set to a Q25 quality threshold and the strictest error-elimination algorithm, was used for CDR3 identification, clonotype clustering and error correction. Lower-bound total TCR beta diversity was estimated with a nonparametric unseen species model using Euler transformation. TCRdb reanalyzed the raw reads on its own, using fastp at Q25 for trimming and MiXCR for clone calling, and kept in-frame beta chains. Under each unique CDR3 protein, matching rows form one entry showing the most common genes and DNA. TCRdb's processing, not the study's, gives the V and J calls here. The sample records 650,000 to 1,000,000 distinct CDR3 sequences, under 40% of which are singletons. The leading ten clones occupy approximately 12% of the sample.

The receptor was isolated from a man aged 18-30 years in good health. Sequenced: blood.

The nucleotides read TGCGCCAGCAGCCACGTTACGCCCGGGGGGGACAGGGGCGTCGGGGAGCTGTTTTTT. This sequence encodes CASSHVTPGGDRGVGELFF. The sequence links TRBV4-1 to TRBJ2-2; 10 of the junction bases match TRBD1. The germline V gene encodes CDR1 MGHRA and CDR2 YSYEKL. The junction shows trimming of 3 bases on V and 7 bases on J, and the gene matches do not reach 17 bases of it. The CDR3 has 19 amino acids, counting the end cysteine and phenylalanine. The kept DNA is CDR3 alone, 57 bases in frame from the first base.